This is a list of T cell receptor beta chains from one sample in a study of beta chain features in type 1 diabetes. Produced via immunoSEQ multiplex PCR; TCRdb's table is partial and in-frame only. Of around 250,000 clones listed, approximately 14% were seen once; the top ten hold 0.017%. The specimen was naive CD4+ T cells from blood. These receptors came from a man aged 30-40 years with type 1 diabetes. Both conserved end residues are part of each CDR3. Each record gives: V gene, clone size, J gene, D gene, CDR3 protein. D genes are given only for firm matches. Expanded clones get a size class; other rows say once, few or many, or leave the size out.

>TRBV7-9|-|TRBJ2-3|TRBD2
CASSQGLAGVTDTQYF
>TRBV27|few|TRBJ2-3|-
CASSSGLLVTQYF
>TRBV7-2|few|TRBJ2-1|TRBD2
CASTLTSGRRHEQFF
>TRBV29-1|-|TRBJ2-7|TRBD2
CSVPGTSGPYEQYF
>TRBV14|few|TRBJ2-7|-
CASSHRPQTTYEQYF
>TRBV7-2|few|TRBJ2-4|TRBD1
CASSLGDSPDIQYF
>TRBV9|-|TRBJ2-1|-
CASSVGSGGSYNEQFF
>TRBV7-9|few|TRBJ2-7|TRBD1
CASSSYGTGVNEQYF
>TRBV5-4|-|TRBJ2-3|-
CASSFSGTGADTQYF
>TRBV6-1|-|TRBJ2-7|-
CASSEWSALAYEQYF
>TRBV9|few|TRBJ2-3|TRBD2
CASSLTSGYTDTQYF
>TRBV4-2|few|TRBJ2-2|-
CASSQDRGGELFF
>TRBV7-2|-|TRBJ2-1|TRBD1
CASSPGQGFYNEQFF
>TRBV5-1|few|TRBJ2-1|-
CASSTGNNEQFF
>TRBV5-6|few|TRBJ1-5|-
CASSLQVGQPQHF
>TRBV7-2|-|TRBJ1-4|TRBD1
CASSLGDRFEKLFF
>TRBV18|-|TRBJ2-6|TRBD2
CASSAGLRSSGANVLTF
>TRBV30|few|TRBJ2-5|-
CASNREETQYF
>TRBV28|-|TRBJ1-5|-
CAVSIQGFVAQHF
>TRBV5-1|-|TRBJ2-7|TRBD1
CASSNTGQGYEQYF
>TRBV18|-|TRBJ2-1|-
CASSPPQYNEQFF
>TRBV11-2|-|TRBJ2-3|TRBD2
CASSITSGMDTQYF
>TRBV19|-|TRBJ2-2|-
CATSRERDTGELFF